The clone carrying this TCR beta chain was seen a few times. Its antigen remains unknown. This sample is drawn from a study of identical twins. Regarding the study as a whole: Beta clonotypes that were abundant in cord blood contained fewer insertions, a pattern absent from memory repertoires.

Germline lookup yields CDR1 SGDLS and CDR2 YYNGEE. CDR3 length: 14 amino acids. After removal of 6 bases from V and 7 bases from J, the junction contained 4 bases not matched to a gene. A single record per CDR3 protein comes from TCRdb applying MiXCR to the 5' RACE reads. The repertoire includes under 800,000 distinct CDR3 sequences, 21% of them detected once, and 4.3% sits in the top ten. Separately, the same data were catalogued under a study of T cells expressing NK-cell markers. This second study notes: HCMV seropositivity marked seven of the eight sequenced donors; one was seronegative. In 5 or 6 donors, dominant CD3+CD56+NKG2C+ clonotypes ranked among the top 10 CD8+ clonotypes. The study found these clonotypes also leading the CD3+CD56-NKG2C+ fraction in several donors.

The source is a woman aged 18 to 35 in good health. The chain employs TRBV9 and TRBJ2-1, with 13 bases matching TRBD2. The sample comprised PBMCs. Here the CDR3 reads CASNGLAGVNEQFF. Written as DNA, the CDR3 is TGTGCCAGCAACGGACTAGCGGGAGTAAATGAGCAGTTCTTC.